A selection of T cell receptor beta chains follows, all from one sample in a study of T-cell reconstitution after alpha-beta-depleted transplantation in children. TCRdb reanalysed the PCR reads using MiXCR and keeps one entry per CDR3 protein. The sample shows approximately 800,000 distinct CDR3 sequences, about 16% of them seen only once. This specimen consisted of PBMCs, mostly from graft donor cells, obtained 360 days after TCRalphabeta/CD19-depleted stem cell transplant. All receptors derive from a male patient younger than 18 who had a stem cell transplant for acute lymphoblastic leukemia, so the T cells may come from the graft donor. CDR3s include the opening cysteine and the closing phenylalanine or tryptophan. Fields, in order: V gene, J gene, D gene, clone size, CDR3 protein, CDR3 DNA. D genes are given only for firm matches. Expanded clones are given a class, and other clones once, few, many or no size at all.

V: TRBV15; J: TRBJ2-7; D: -; size: few; CDR3: CATSRGGTIRAYEQYF; DNA: TGTGCCACCAGCAGAGGAGGAACAATCAGGGCCTACGAGCAGTACTTC
V: TRBV20-1; J: TRBJ2-1; D: -; size: few; CDR3: CSAEGESLYNEQFF; DNA: TGCAGTGCTGAGGGGGAGAGTTTATACAATGAGCAGTTCTTC
V: TRBV4-1; J: TRBJ2-5; D: -; size: -; CDR3: CASSQVPGFQETQYF; DNA: TGCGCCAGCAGCCAAGTCCCCGGCTTCCAAGAGACCCAGTACTTC
V: TRBV7-3; J: TRBJ2-3; D: -; size: few; CDR3: CASSATGAGDTQYF; DNA: TGTGCCAGCAGCGCCACCGGGGCAGGAGATACGCAGTATTTT
V: TRBV7-9; J: TRBJ2-2; D: -; size: few; CDR3: CASSDGLNTGELFF; DNA: TGTGCCAGCAGCGACGGACTGAACACCGGGGAGCTGTTTTTT
V: TRBV4-1; J: TRBJ2-7; D: TRBD2; size: -; CDR3: CASSQEGLANYEQYF; DNA: TGCGCCAGCAGCCAAGAGGGACTAGCGAATTACGAGCAGTACTTC
V: TRBV15; J: TRBJ2-7; D: TRBD2; size: -; CDR3: CATSGLAGAYEQYF; DNA: TGTGCCACCAGTGGACTAGCGGGAGCCTACGAGCAGTACTTC
V: TRBV29-1; J: TRBJ1-1; D: -; size: many; CDR3: CSVEVKEAFF; DNA: TGCAGCGTTGAAGTTAAGGAAGCTTTCTTT
V: TRBV5-5; J: TRBJ2-5; D: -; size: few; CDR3: CASSFPPGVEETQYF; DNA: TGTGCCAGCAGTTTTCCCCCTGGGGTGGAAGAGACCCAGTACTTC
V: TRBV5-1; J: TRBJ2-2; D: -; size: few; CDR3: CASSPMTPTGELFF; DNA: TGCGCCAGCAGCCCGATGACACCCACCGGGGAGCTGTTTTTT
V: TRBV5-1; J: TRBJ2-1; D: -; size: few; CDR3: CASSLVLARGWNEQFF; DNA: TGCGCCAGCAGCTTGGTCCTAGCCCGAGGGTGGAATGAGCAGTTCTTC
V: TRBV24-1; J: TRBJ2-3; D: -; size: -; CDR3: CATSDPRYTDTQYF; DNA: TGTGCCACCAGTGATCCGCGTTATACAGATACGCAGTATTTT
V: TRBV15; J: TRBJ2-1; D: -; size: many; CDR3: CATSRVSPYNEQFF; DNA: TGTGCCACCAGCAGAGTATCCCCCTACAATGAGCAGTTCTTC
V: TRBV27; J: TRBJ2-3; D: TRBD2; size: few; CDR3: CASSLSPTLISSGRATDTQYF; DNA: TGTGCCAGCAGTTTATCCCCCACCCTCATTTCTAGCGGGAGGGCCACAGATACGCAGTATTTT
V: TRBV7-9; J: TRBJ1-1; D: -; size: -; CDR3: CASSDGWTEAFF; DNA: TGTGCCAGCAGCGATGGGTGGACTGAAGCTTTCTTT
V: TRBV2; J: TRBJ1-1; D: TRBD1; size: few; CDR3: CASSEQGGNTEAFF; DNA: TGTGCCAGCAGTGAACAGGGGGGCAACACTGAAGCTTTCTTT
V: TRBV20-1; J: TRBJ2-3; D: -; size: many; CDR3: CSATGAGGTDTQYF; DNA: TGCAGTGCTACGGGGGCAGGGGGCACAGATACGCAGTATTTT
V: TRBV20-1; J: TRBJ1-4; D: -; size: -; CDR3: CSAPDSGGEKLFF; DNA: TGCAGTGCCCCCGACAGTGGCGGAGAAAAACTGTTTTTT
V: TRBV9; J: TRBJ2-5; D: TRBD1; size: few; CDR3: CASSARDRIQETQYF; DNA: TGTGCCAGCAGCGCCCGGGACAGAATACAAGAGACCCAGTACTTC
V: TRBV12-3/TRBV12-4; J: TRBJ2-2; D: -; size: -; CDR3: CASSLAPGGELFF; DNA: TGTGCCAGCAGTTTAGCCCCGGGGGGGGAGCTGTTTTTT
V: TRBV12-3/TRBV12-4; J: TRBJ2-7; D: -; size: -; CDR3: CASSFGGWPYEQYF; DNA: TGTGCCAGCAGTTTCGGGGGCTGGCCCTACGAGCAGTACTTC
V: TRBV20-1; J: TRBJ2-3; D: TRBD2; size: many; CDR3: CSARDQGLAGSTDTQYF; DNA: TGCAGTGCTAGAGATCAAGGACTAGCGGGCTCCACAGATACGCAGTATTTT
V: TRBV2; J: TRBJ2-2; D: TRBD2; size: few; CDR3: CASSGTSGRSGELFF; DNA: TGTGCCAGCAGCGGGACTAGCGGGAGGTCCGGGGAGCTGTTTTTT
V: TRBV5-1; J: TRBJ2-1; D: -; size: many; CDR3: CASSTERHNEQFF; DNA: TGCGCCAGCAGCACTGAGCGACACAATGAGCAGTTCTTC
V: TRBV12-3/TRBV12-4; J: TRBJ2-7; D: TRBD1; size: few; CDR3: CASSIGQGGFYEQYF; DNA: TGTGCCAGCAGTATCGGACAGGGAGGTTTTTACGAGCAGTACTTC
V: TRBV5-4; J: TRBJ1-1; D: TRBD1; size: -; CDR3: CASSWRQGANTEAFF; DNA: TGTGCCAGCAGCTGGCGACAGGGGGCGAACACTGAAGCTTTCTTT
V: TRBV28; J: TRBJ2-7; D: TRBD1; size: few; CDR3: CASRGQGRSYEQYF; DNA: TGTGCCAGCCGAGGACAGGGGAGATCCTACGAGCAGTACTTC
V: TRBV5-1; J: TRBJ2-1; D: TRBD2; size: -; CDR3: CASSLVPGLAGGLNEQFF; DNA: TGCGCCAGCAGCTTAGTTCCGGGACTAGCGGGAGGTCTCAATGAGCAGTTCTTC
V: TRBV5-1; J: TRBJ2-7; D: TRBD1; size: -; CDR3: CASSLGQGGYSYEQYF; DNA: TGCGCCAGCAGCTTGGGACAGGGGGGCTACTCCTACGAGCAGTACTTC
V: TRBV7-2; J: TRBJ2-1; D: -; size: -; CDR3: CASSSSGASVYEQFF; DNA: TGTGCCAGCAGCTCCTCGGGTGCTAGCGTCTATGAGCAGTTCTTC
V: TRBV5-1; J: TRBJ2-1; D: TRBD2; size: many; CDR3: CASSGLAGDNEQFF; DNA: TGCGCCAGCTCCGGACTAGCGGGTGACAATGAGCAGTTCTTC
V: TRBV5-6; J: TRBJ2-7; D: TRBD2; size: -; CDR3: CASSLFALAGGYEQYF; DNA: TGTGCCAGCAGCTTATTCGCACTAGCGGGAGGGTACGAGCAGTACTTC
V: TRBV7-3; J: TRBJ2-3; D: -; size: many; CDR3: CASSLVTGPTDTQYF; DNA: TGTGCCAGCAGCTTAGTGACGGGGCCCACAGATACGCAGTATTTT
V: TRBV9; J: TRBJ2-3; D: TRBD2; size: few; CDR3: CASSGWPSGRSDTQYF; DNA: TGTGCCAGCAGCGGCTGGCCTAGCGGGAGGTCAGATACGCAGTATTTT
V: TRBV20-1; J: TRBJ2-1; D: TRBD1; size: few; CDR3: CSAKPGQGARNEQFF; DNA: TGCAGTGCTAAACCGGGACAGGGGGCCAGGAATGAGCAGTTCTTC
V: TRBV29-1; J: TRBJ1-1; D: TRBD1; size: few; CDR3: CSLVGQGASEAFF; DNA: TGCAGCTTAGTCGGGCAGGGGGCTTCTGAAGCTTTCTTT
V: TRBV2; J: TRBJ2-1; D: TRBD2; size: few; CDR3: CASSSGLAGGQKFF; DNA: TGTGCCAGCAGTTCGGGACTAGCGGGAGGGCAGAAGTTCTTC
V: TRBV27; J: TRBJ2-2; D: -; size: few; CDR3: CASSWGLGNWVTGELFF; DNA: TGTGCCAGCAGTTGGGGGCTGGGTAACTGGGTGACCGGGGAGCTGTTTTTT
V: TRBV7-8; J: TRBJ2-7; D: TRBD1; size: few; CDR3: CASSPDTGGVYEQYF; DNA: TGTGCCAGCAGCCCTGATACAGGGGGCGTCTACGAGCAGTACTTC
V: TRBV7-9; J: TRBJ2-1; D: -; size: -; CDR3: CASSSGLHNEQFF; DNA: TGTGCCAGCAGCTCGGGACTTCACAATGAGCAGTTCTTC
V: TRBV12-3/TRBV12-4; J: TRBJ2-2; D: TRBD2; size: -; CDR3: CASSFNLAGGPVSTGELFF; DNA: TGTGCCAGCAGTTTCAACCTAGCGGGGGGGCCTGTTTCCACCGGGGAGCTGTTTTTT
V: TRBV29-1; J: TRBJ2-2; D: TRBD1; size: many; CDR3: CSVVRETGGTGELFF; DNA: TGCAGCGTTGTCCGGGAGACAGGGGGAACCGGGGAGCTGTTTTTT
V: TRBV4-1; J: TRBJ1-1; D: -; size: few; CDR3: CASSQPVKSSTEAFF; DNA: TGCGCCAGCAGCCAACCCGTTAAATCGAGTACTGAAGCTTTCTTT
V: TRBV6-1; J: TRBJ2-7; D: -; size: -; CDR3: CASGTSIQQYF; DNA: TGTGCCAGCGGCACTAGCATCCAGCAGTACTTC
V: TRBV19; J: TRBJ2-7; D: TRBD1; size: -; CDR3: CASRRGTGLYEQYF; DNA: TGTGCCAGTAGACGCGGGACAGGCCTCTACGAGCAGTACTTC
V: TRBV4-1; J: TRBJ2-7; D: TRBD2; size: -; CDR3: CASSQVASGTTYEQYF; DNA: TGCGCCAGCAGCCAAGTCGCTAGCGGCACTACCTACGAGCAGTACTTC
V: TRBV9; J: TRBJ1-1; D: TRBD1; size: -; CDR3: CASSLNRGAEAFF; DNA: TGTGCCAGCAGCCTTAACAGGGGGGCTGAAGCTTTCTTT
V: TRBV7-9; J: TRBJ2-5; D: -; size: -; CDR3: CASSSPLARQETQYF; DNA: TGTGCCAGCAGCTCCCCGCTAGCGAGACAAGAGACCCAGTACTTC
V: TRBV12-3/TRBV12-4; J: TRBJ1-5; D: -; size: -; CDR3: CASLPRAYSNQPQHF; DNA: TGTGCCAGCCTACCGCGGGCATATAGCAATCAGCCCCAGCATTTT
V: TRBV20-1; J: TRBJ1-3; D: TRBD1; size: -; CDR3: CSASTGASSGNTIYF; DNA: TGCAGTGCGTCGACAGGGGCAAGCTCTGGAAACACCATATATTTT